This TCR beta chain came from a study of T-cell reconstitution after alpha-beta-depleted transplantation in children. TCRbeta library preparation incorporated unique molecular identifiers. TCRdb fed the PCR reads into MiXCR, producing one record per CDR3 protein. Among roughly 490,000 distinct CDR3 sequences, 10% to 12% were seen once, and the ten largest hold around 13%. The sequences come from PBMCs, mostly from graft donor cells, collected 180 days after TCRalphabeta/CD19-depleted stem cell transplant. This TCR was recovered from a female patient aged 2-9 years who had a stem cell transplant for aplastic anemia, so the T cells may come from the graft donor.

CDR3 nucleotides: TGCGCCAGCAGCTCCGGGACAGGGTTGTTTGGCTACACCTTC. It encodes CASSSGTGLFGYTF. This chain connects TRBV5-1 to TRBJ1-2, with TRBD1 matching 9 bases. Looked up from germline, CDR1 is SGHRS and CDR2 is YFSETQ. This CDR3 has 14 residues. Trimming cost V 3 bases and J 7 bases; bases outside gene matches: 7. The full variable domain, rest sourced from reference TRBV5-1 and TRBJ1-2, is KAGVTQTPRYLIKTRGQQVTLSCSPISGHRSVSWYQQTPGQGLQFLFEYFSETQRNKGNFPGRFSGRQFSNSRSEMNVSTLELGDSALYLCASSSGTGLFGYTFGSGTRLTVV.